A single sample gave rise to the 15 T cell receptor beta chains below, sequenced in a study of T cells in Graves' hyperthyroidism and ophthalmopathy. Amplified regions were TCR beta CDR3 sequences from RNA transcripts. The TCR CDR3 first-round RT-PCR relied on the HTBI primer set. TCRdb itself ran the multiplex PCR reads through MiXCR, one entry per CDR3 protein. Here the sample spans roughly 510,000 distinct CDR3 sequences, roughly 20% being singletons. The specimen was blood. The receptors here all came from a man aged 18 to 35 with Graves' hyperthyroidism.

This clonotype was seen at least ten times. V is TRBV28 and J is TRBJ2-5; TRBD2 aligns across 9 bases. This CDR3 is 14 amino acids long. V trimming: 5 bases; J trimming: 4 bases; junction bases outside the gene matches: 5. The germline V gene encodes CDR1 MDHEN and CDR2 SYDVKM. The CDR3 loop reads CASSPRSGGETQYF. The CDR3 DNA follows: TGTGCCAGCAGTCCGCGTAGCGGGGGAGAGACCCAGTACTTC.

This clonotype showed up just a few times. The J gene is TRBJ1-1, the V gene TRBV12-3 or TRBV12-4; TRBD1 agrees at 8 bases. The CDR3 spans 14 residues. J gave up 6 bases and V 6 bases, and 9 bases lay outside the gene matches. For the CDR3, the DNA is TGTGCCAGCAGCTCCGGACAGGGCTTTCCTGAAGCTTTCTTT. It codes for CASSSGQGFPEAFF.

This clonotype was counted many times. The chain uses TRBV5-5 and TRBJ2-5; the D is unclear. V was shortened by 0 bases and J by 7 bases, with 13 bases between the two germline ends. This CDR3 comprises 14 residues. The V gene's germline CDR1 is SGHKS and CDR2 YYEKEE (reference sequence). Here the CDR3 reads CASSLDPSVGTQYF. The CDR3 DNA is TGTGCCAGCAGCTTGGACCCCTCCGTCGGGACCCAGTACTTC. The full variable domain, completed using reference TRBV5-5 and TRBJ2-5, is DAGVTQSPTHLIKTRGQQVTLRCSPISGHKSVSWYQQVLGQGPQFIFQYYEKEERGRGNFPDRFSARQFPNYSSELNVNALLLGDSALYLCASSLDPSVGTQYFGPGTRLLVL.

This clonotype was counted ten times or more. V gene TRBV3-1 combines with J gene TRBJ1-2; maybe TRBD1 (5 bases). V lost 0 bases and J lost 5, with 10 bases in between. CDR1 and CDR2 from the germline V gene are LGHDT and YNNKEL (reference sequence). CDR3 length: 14 residues. The CDR3 DNA is TGTGCCAGCAGCCAAGAGACAGACTTTTATGGCTACACCTTC. The encoded protein is CASSQETDFYGYTF.

In its sample, this clonotype was seen a few times. The chain couples TRBV15 to TRBJ1-1, with 9 bases matching TRBD1. The CDR3 sequence is 12 residues long. The V gene end was trimmed by 4 bases and the J gene end by 10 bases; junction bases not matched to a gene: 4. The germline V gene encodes CDR1 LNHNV and CDR2 YYDKDF (reference sequence). DNA for the CDR3: TGTGCCACCAGCACAACAGGGGGCGGAGCTTTCTTT. The encoded protein is CATSTTGGGAFF.

This clonotype was found many times. The rearrangement joins TRBV9 to TRBJ1-1, with a possible D match to TRBD1 (6 bases). This CDR3 contains 15 residues. V lost 0 bases, J lost 1 base, and 10 bases lay in between. The germline gives CDR1 SGDLS, CDR2 YYNGEE. The DNA for the CDR3 is TGTGCCAGCAGCGTAGTCGGACAGCCGAACACTGAAGCTTTCTTT. Encoded protein: CASSVVGQPNTEAFF.

There are many counts of this clonotype. The V gene is TRBV12-3 or TRBV12-4, the J gene TRBJ1-2, with 10 bases identical to TRBD1. The CDR3 is 15 amino acids. V lost 4 bases and J lost 3; bases outside the gene matches: 5. CDR3 loop: CASSYGQGVDYGYTF. In DNA form, the CDR3 reads TGTGCCAGCAGTTACGGACAGGGGGTAGACTATGGCTACACCTTC.

The J gene is TRBJ1-5, the V gene TRBV30, with D maybe TRBD1 (6 bases). The length of the CDR3 is 13 residues. V lost 2 bases and J 7 bases, leaving 12 bases between the germline ends. Germline V gene data show CDR1 as GTSNPN and CDR2 as SVGIG (reference sequence). DNA for the CDR3: TGTGCCTGGAGTAGGGGGTACCGACAGCCCCAGCATTTT. Translating gives CAWSRGYRQPQHF.

The gene calls are TRBV20-1 and TRBJ1-5; D perhaps matches TRBD1 (6 bases). Germline lookup yields CDR1 DFQATT and CDR2 SNEGSKA (reference sequence). The CDR3 runs to 15 residues. The V and J ends lost 2 bases and 6 bases respectively, with 17 bases between them. This CDR3 is CSARPVTGRGQPQHF. In DNA, the CDR3 is TGCAGTGCTAGACCTGTTACAGGGAGAGGTCAGCCCCAGCATTTT.

This chain links TRBV7-9 with TRBJ2-5; unclear D gene. Trimming removed 5 bases at V and 7 bases at J, with 14 bases between. CDR1 and CDR2 from the germline V gene are SEHNR and FQNEAQ (reference sequence). There are 13 residues in the CDR3. CDR3 DNA sequence: TGTGCCAGCAGCACAGACGCCTGGGGGACCCAGTACTTC. As protein: CASSTDAWGTQYF.

Concerning this clonotype itself: A read error may be the cause here, since a much bigger clone is one base away. The rearrangement joins TRBV6-1 to TRBJ1-1, with D perhaps TRBD1 (6 bases). The CDR3 has 15 amino acids. Per the germline V gene, CDR1 is MNHNS and CDR2 is SASEGT. The CDR3, as DNA: TGTGCCAGCGGTATTGGGGGCAGCTCGAACACTGAAGCTTGCTTT. This gives the protein CASGIGGSSNTEACF.

Points on this clonotype: One junction end disagrees with the germline gene, perhaps due to a read error. J is TRBJ1-5 and V is TRBV28; D gene unclear. There are 14 residues in the CDR3. CDR1 and CDR2 from the germline V gene are MDHEN and SYDVKM. The CDR3 nucleotides are TGTGCCAGCAGTTTAACCGTGAACTATCAGCCTCAGCATTTT. It yields the protein CASSLTVNYQPQHF.

V gene TRBV28 combines with J gene TRBJ1-1; D is uncertain. This CDR3 has 14 amino acids. The germline V and J ends were trimmed by 3 bases and 1 base, with 9 bases remaining between them. In germline, CDR1 is MDHEN, CDR2 SYDVKM. Here the CDR3 reads CASSFLRPNTEAFF. CDR3 DNA: TGTGCCAGCAGTTTTCTACGTCCGAACACTGAAGCTTTCTTT.

This clonotype was found many times. The chain combines TRBV30 with TRBJ1-5; TRBD1 might be the D (5 bases). From germline, CDR1 is GTSNPN and CDR2 SVGIG (reference sequence). V was cut by 2 bases and J by 1 base, with 6 bases left in between. CDR3 length: 13 residues. CDR3 nucleotide sequence: TGTGCCTGGAGTAGGGACAGCAATCAGCCCCAGCATTTT. Translation gives CAWSRDSNQPQHF.

V is TRBV7-6 and J is TRBJ2-2; D might be TRBD1 (5 bases). This CDR3 is 16 amino acids long. From germline, CDR1 is SGHVS and CDR2 FNYEAQ. V lost 1 base and J 4 bases, leaving 13 bases between the germline ends. Written as DNA, the CDR3 is TGTGCCAGCAGCTTAGTATCGGCAGGGATCACCGGGGAGCTGTTTTTT. Its protein is CASSLVSAGITGELFF.